These T cell receptor beta chains were read from a single sample in a study of follicular helper T cells after annual influenza vaccination. The method was immunoSEQ multiplex PCR; TCRdb's version includes in-frame clones alone and lacks a portion of them. The sample comprises fewer than 5,000 clones, over 80% of which are singletons, and 0.95% to 1.5% rests with the top ten. Source: CXCR5+ CD38- circulating T follicular helper cells from blood, taken 7 days after influenza vaccination. These TCRs come from an adult who received the influenza vaccine. Both conserved end residues are part of each CDR3. A D gene is named only where the DNA matches it firmly. Size is omitted from some rows. Given values are once, few, many or a class for expanded clones.

V gene	J gene	clone size	D gene	CDR3 protein	CDR3 DNA
TRBV10-3	TRBJ1-4	once	-	CAISPTLGTNEKLFF	TGTGCCATCAGTCCCACCTTGGGAACTAATGAAAAACTGTTTTTT
TRBV6-6	TRBJ1-2	-	TRBD1	CASTLNRGQEYGYTF	TGTGCCAGCACCTTAAACAGGGGGCAGGAATATGGCTACACCTTC
TRBV4-2	TRBJ2-1	-	-	CASSQEDLGAGEQFF	TGTGCCAGCAGCCAAGAGGATTTGGGGGCGGGCGAGCAGTTCTTC
TRBV18	TRBJ1-1	-	-	CASSPRGGSEPNTEAFF	TGTGCCAGCTCACCGCGGGGGGGCTCTGAACCGAACACTGAAGCTTTCTTT
TRBV18	TRBJ1-1	-	-	CASSPTVNTEAFF	TGTGCCAGCTCACCGACAGTGAACACTGAAGCTTTCTTT
TRBV14	TRBJ2-1	-	-	CASSQFDTVGDNEQFF	TGTGCCAGCAGCCAATTTGATACAGTGGGGGACAATGAGCAGTTCTTC
TRBV6-5	TRBJ1-1	-	-	CASNSQNGGLGAFF	TGTGCCAGCAACTCGCAGAACGGGGGCCTGGGGGCTTTCTTT
TRBV7-2	TRBJ1-6	-	TRBD1	CASSLQQGLGSPLHF	TGTGCCAGCAGCCTACAACAGGGGTTGGGTTCACCCCTCCACTTT
TRBV4-2	TRBJ1-4	-	-	CASTSGDRNGEKLFF	TGTGCCAGCACCTCAGGGGATCGTAACGGGGAAAAACTGTTTTTT
TRBV18	TRBJ2-2	-	TRBD1	CASSLGQVNTGELFF	TGTGCCAGCTCATTGGGACAGGTGAACACCGGGGAGCTGTTTTTT
TRBV18	TRBJ2-3	-	-	CASSVNTDTQYF	TGTGCCAGCTCCGTCAACACAGATACGCAGTATTTT
TRBV6-5	TRBJ1-2	few	-	CASRDTRLSGYTF	TGTGCCAGCAGGGACACGCGATTGAGTGGCTACACCTTC
TRBV7-3	TRBJ2-6	-	-	CASSSGDSGANVLTF	TGTGCCAGCAGCTCAGGTGACTCTGGGGCCAACGTCCTGACTTTC
TRBV29-1	TRBJ2-1	-	TRBD2	CSVHTGTSGGPPFF	TGCAGCGTCCATACGGGGACTAGCGGGGGCCCCCCGTTCTTC
TRBV7-2	TRBJ2-3	-	-	CASSLIVSTDTQYF	TGTGCCAGCAGCTTAATCGTGAGCACAGATACGCAGTATTTT
TRBV28	TRBJ2-7	-	TRBD1	CASSSPTGALTYEQYF	TGTGCCAGCAGTTCACCTACAGGGGCCCTCACCTACGAGCAGTACTTC
TRBV27	TRBJ2-3	once	-	CASSFWASTDTQYF	TGTGCCAGCAGTTTTTGGGCTAGCACAGATACGCAGTATTTT
TRBV19	TRBJ1-2	-	-	CASSLEGAFYGYTF	TGTGCCAGTAGTCTCGAGGGTGCCTTCTATGGCTACACCTTC
TRBV27	TRBJ2-7	once	-	CATRKVASSYEQYF	TGTGCCACCAGAAAGGTGGCTAGCTCCTACGAGCAGTACTTC
TRBV4-3	TRBJ2-2	-	-	CASSRGATNTGELFF	TGCGCCAGCAGCCGGGGGGCTACGAACACCGGGGAGCTGTTTTTT